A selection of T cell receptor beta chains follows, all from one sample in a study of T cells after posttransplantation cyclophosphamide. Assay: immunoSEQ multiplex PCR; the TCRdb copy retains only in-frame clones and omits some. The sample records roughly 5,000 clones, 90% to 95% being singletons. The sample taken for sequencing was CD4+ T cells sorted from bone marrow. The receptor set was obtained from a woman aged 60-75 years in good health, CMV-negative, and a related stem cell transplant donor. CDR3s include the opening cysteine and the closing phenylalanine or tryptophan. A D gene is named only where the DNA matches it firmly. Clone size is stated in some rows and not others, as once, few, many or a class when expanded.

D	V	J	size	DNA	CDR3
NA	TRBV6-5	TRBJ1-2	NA	TGTGCCAGCAGTATGACAGGCGTAACTAACTATGGCTACACCTTC	CASSMTGVTNYGYTF
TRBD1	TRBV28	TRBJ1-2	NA	TGTGCCAGCAGTTGGGGACAGGGGGCGCTCAAAGGCTACACCTTC	CASSWGQGALKGYTF
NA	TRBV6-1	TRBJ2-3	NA	TGTGCCAGCAGTGCCAAGGGGGGGAGCACAGATACGCAGTATTTT	CASSAKGGSTDTQYF
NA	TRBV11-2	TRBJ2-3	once	TGTGCCAGCAGCTTAGGAGGCCGGTCTAGCACAGATACGCAGTATTTT	CASSLGGRSSTDTQYF
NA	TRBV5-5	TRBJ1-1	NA	TGTGCCAGCAGCTTGGTACGGGTTATGAACACTGAAGCTTTCTTT	CASSLVRVMNTEAFF
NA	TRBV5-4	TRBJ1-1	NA	TGTGCCAGCAGCGCTCCGACGACAGCCAACACTGAAGCTTTCTTT	CASSAPTTANTEAFF
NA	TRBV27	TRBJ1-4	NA	TGTGCCAGCAGTTCACTCCAGGGGGAAAAACTGTTTTTT	CASSSLQGEKLFF
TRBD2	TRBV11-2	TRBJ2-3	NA	TGTGCCAGCAGCTTAGAAAGAGCTAGCGGGGGTTTGACGCAGTATTTT	CASSLERASGGLTQYF
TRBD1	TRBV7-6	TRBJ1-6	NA	TGTGCCAGCAGCCCTACAGGGGTACGTTCACCCCTCCACTTT	CASSPTGVRSPLHF
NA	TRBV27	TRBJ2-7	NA	TGTGCCAGCAGTTCTCGGGGGCGGGGGTCTACCCAGCAGTACTTC	CASSSRGRGSTQQYF
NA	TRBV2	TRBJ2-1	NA	TGTGCCAGCAGTGTGGCCTTCAATGAGCAGTTCTTC	CASSVAFNEQFF
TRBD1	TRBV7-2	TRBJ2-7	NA	TGTGCCAGCAGCTTAGAAGGGACAGGGGGCTCCTACGAGCAGTACTTC	CASSLEGTGGSYEQYF
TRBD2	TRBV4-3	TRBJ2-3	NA	TGCGCCAGCAGCCGGGGACTAGCGGGAGGGCCAGCAGATACGCAGTATTTT	CASSRGLAGGPADTQYF
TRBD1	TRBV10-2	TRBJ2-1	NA	TGCGCCAGCAGTTCCCCGGGACAGGGGTTCTATGAGCAGTTCTTC	CASSSPGQGFYEQFF
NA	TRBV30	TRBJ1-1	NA	TGTGCCTGCCTTGGCGGGGGGCCCACTGAAGCTTTCTTT	CACLGGGPTEAFF
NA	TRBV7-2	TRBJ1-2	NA	TGTGCCAGCAGCTTTATGGGAGTCCAATATGGCTACACCTTC	CASSFMGVQYGYTF
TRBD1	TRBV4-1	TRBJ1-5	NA	TGCGCCAGCAGCCAAGATGGGGGTGACAGGGGGCAAGTTCAGCCCCAGCATTTT	CASSQDGGDRGQVQPQHF
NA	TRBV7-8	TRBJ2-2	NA	TGTGCCAGCAGCGTACTAGCGAACACCGGGGAGCTGTTTTTT	CASSVLANTGELFF
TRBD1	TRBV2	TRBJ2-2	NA	TGTGCCAGTTCAGGGGGCGCGGGAACCGGGGAGCTGTTTTTT	CASSGGAGTGELFF
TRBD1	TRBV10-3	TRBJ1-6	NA	TGTGCCATCAGTGAGATCAGGGGGCAATCACCCCTCCACTTT	CAISEIRGQSPLHF
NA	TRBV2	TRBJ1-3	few	TGTGCCAGTTGTAGACAGACTGGAAACACCATATATTTT	CASCRQTGNTIYF
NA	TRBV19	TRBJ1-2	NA	TGTGCCAGTAGGTCCGACAGGAGCCGAGCGCGGGGCTACACCTTC	CASRSDRSRARGYTF
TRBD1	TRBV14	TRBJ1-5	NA	TGTGCCAGCAGCCGGGACAGGCAGCCCCAGCATTTT	CASSRDRQPQHF
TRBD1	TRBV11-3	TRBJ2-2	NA	TGTGCCAGCAGCTTATGGGGACAGGGGGACACCGGGGAGCTGTTTTTT	CASSLWGQGDTGELFF
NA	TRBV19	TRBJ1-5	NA	TGTGCCAGTAGTATAGCTATGGACAGTGAGAATCAGCCCCAGCATTTT	CASSIAMDSENQPQHF
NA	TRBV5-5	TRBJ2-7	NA	TGTGCCAGCAGCGGCAATCTTGGGCACAGCTACGAGCAGTACTTC	CASSGNLGHSYEQYF
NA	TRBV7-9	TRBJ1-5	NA	TGTGCCAGCAGCTTCAGCGATAGCAATCAGCCCCAGCATTTT	CASSFSDSNQPQHF
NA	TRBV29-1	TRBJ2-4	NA	TGCAGCGTTGAAGAGGGACATCGAAACATTCAGTACTTC	CSVEEGHRNIQYF
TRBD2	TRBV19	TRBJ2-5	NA	TGTGCCAGTAGCCGGACTAGCGGGGGAAGGACCCAGTACTTC	CASSRTSGGRTQYF
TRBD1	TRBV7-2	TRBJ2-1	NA	TGTGCCAGCAACCCTGGACAGGGTATCAATGAGCAGTTCTTC	CASNPGQGINEQFF